This TCR beta chain was sequenced during a study of CD8 T cells in ankylosing spondylitis. This clonotype has ten or more counts. TCRdb processed the 5' RACE reads anew with MiXCR; each CDR3 protein has one entry. The sample yields about 140,000 distinct CDR3 sequences, roughly 10% seen once. Losses at the gene ends were 4 bases for V and 0 bases for J; bases not matched to a gene: 5. This CDR3 region has 15 residues. This rearrangement joins TRBV12-3 or TRBV12-4 to TRBJ2-7, with 8 positions matching TRBD1. Sequencing was performed on blood, either unsorted or a sorted T cell fraction (not recorded which). The receptor was derived from a female donor with ankylosing spondylitis or in good health (not recorded which). The CDR3 reads CASSSRDRYSYEQYF. CDR3 DNA: TGTGCCAGCAGTTCCCGGGACAGGTACTCCTACGAGCAGTACTTC.